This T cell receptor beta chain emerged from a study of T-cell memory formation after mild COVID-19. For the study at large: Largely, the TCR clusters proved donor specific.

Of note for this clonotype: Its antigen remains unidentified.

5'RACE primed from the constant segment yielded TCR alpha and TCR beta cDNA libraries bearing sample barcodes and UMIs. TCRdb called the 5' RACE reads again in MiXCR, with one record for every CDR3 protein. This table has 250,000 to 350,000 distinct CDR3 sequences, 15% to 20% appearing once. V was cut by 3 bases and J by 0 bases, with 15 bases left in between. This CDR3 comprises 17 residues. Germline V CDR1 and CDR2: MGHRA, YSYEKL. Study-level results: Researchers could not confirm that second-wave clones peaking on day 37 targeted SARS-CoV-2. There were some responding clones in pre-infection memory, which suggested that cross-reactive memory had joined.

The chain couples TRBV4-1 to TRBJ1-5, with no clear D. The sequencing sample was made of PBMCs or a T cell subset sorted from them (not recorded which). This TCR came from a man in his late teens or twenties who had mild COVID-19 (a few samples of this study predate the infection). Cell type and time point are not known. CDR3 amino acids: CASSQSDVPYSNQPQHF. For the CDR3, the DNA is TGCGCCAGCAGCCAGTCGGATGTGCCTTATAGCAATCAGCCCCAGCATTTT.